The TCR beta chain described here comes from a study of T cells in Graves' hyperthyroidism and ophthalmopathy. This clonotype was recorded at least ten times. These patients, aged 18 to 65, had recently diagnosed hyperthyroidism lasting under 2 months. Clinical symptoms, serum thyroxine, TRAb, thyroid ultrasound and orbital computed tomography informed diagnoses. The TCR beta CDR3 regions underwent amplification using RNA transcripts as the source. Primed by the HTBI set, a first-round RT-PCR was run on the TCR CDR3. TCRdb re-derived calls from the multiplex PCR reads in MiXCR, one entry per CDR3 protein. The sample shows some 600,000 distinct CDR3 sequences, about 14% of them seen only once. CDR1 and CDR2 (germline): SGHNT, YENEEA. CDR3 length: 14 amino acids. J lost 1 base, V lost 5 bases, and 3 bases had no gene match.

The sequencing input was blood. The clonotype was recovered from a woman in her 30s with Graves' hyperthyroidism that later progressed to Graves' ophthalmopathy. This sequence joins TRBV11-3 and TRBJ1-1; TRBD1 aligns across 8 bases. The CDR3 nucleotides read TGTGCCAGCAGCAGGGGACAGGCGAACACTGAAGCTTTCTTT. It specifies CASSRGQANTEAFF. The full variable domain, rest sourced from reference TRBV11-3 and TRBJ1-1, is EAGVVQSPRYKIIEKKQPVAFWCNPISGHNTLYWYLQNLGQGPELLIRYENEEAVDDSQLPKDRFSAERLKGVDSTLKIQPAELGDSAVYLCASSRGQANTEAFFGQGTRLTVV.